This passage covers 31 T cell receptor beta chains from one sample sequenced in a study of blood T cells in healthy people across ages. Alongside a J-beta primer mix, a sample-barcoded 5' primer served in a second PCR lasting about 7 to 12 cycles. TCRdb called the 5' RACE reads again in MiXCR, with one record for every CDR3 protein. Of 850,000 to 1,000,000 distinct CDR3 sequences in the sample, around 54% are singletons; the top ten hold about a fifth. Sequencing used blood. The origin of the receptors is a woman in her sixties or seventies in good health.

The table lists this clonotype with a few counts. The chain uses TRBV5-1 and TRBJ2-5; D is unclear. The V gene's germline CDR1 is SGHRS and CDR2 YFSETQ. The CDR3 sequence is 14 residues long. Deletions cut 0 bases from V and 0 bases from J, with 6 bases between. CDR3: CASSLAANQETQYF. CDR3 nucleotide sequence: TGCGCCAGCAGCTTGGCCGCAAACCAAGAGACCCAGTACTTC.

The V and J genes are TRBV9 and TRBJ2-7; D uncertain. This CDR3 region has 14 residues. Germline values: CDR1 SGDLS, CDR2 YYNGEE. V shed 0 bases and J shed 1 base, with 8 bases lying between them. CDR3 coding DNA: TGTGCCAGCAGCGTAGTTGCAGCATCCTACGAGCAGTACTTC. This translates into CASSVVAASYEQYF.

This clonotype has just a few counts. The chain recombines TRBV20-1 with TRBJ2-1; TRBD2 agrees at 9 bases. Looked up from germline, CDR1 is DFQATT and CDR2 is SNEGSKA (reference sequence). The CDR3 runs to 21 residues. V dropped 1 base and J dropped 0; count of bases not matched to a gene: 19. CDR3 sequence (DNA): TGCAGTGCTAGAGGCCTTCTTGGGACAAGAGATAGCGGGAGCTCCTACAATGAGCAGTTCTTC. Translating gives CSARGLLGTRDSGSSYNEQFF.

Concerning this clonotype itself: At one end, the junction sequence differs from germline, possibly due to a read error. V gene TRBV12-3 or TRBV12-4 combines with J gene TRBJ2-3; D could derive from TRBD1 or TRBD2 (7 bases each). The CDR3 runs 13 residues. The DNA of the CDR3 is TGTACCAGCAGGGAGGGGGCCCCAGATGTGCAGTATTTT. Translating it yields CTSREGAPDVQYF.

The chain carries TRBV11-2 and TRBJ2-7, with a weak D call TRBD1 (5 bases). Germline V gene data show CDR1 as SGHAT and CDR2 as FQNNGV. V gave up 5 bases and J gave up 0 bases, with 14 bases separating them. The length of the CDR3 is 15 residues. The CDR3 region has the DNA TGTGCCAGCAGCCGGAGACGACAGCACTCCTACGAGCAGTACTTC. It is translated as CASSRRRQHSYEQYF.

This clonotype has just a few counts. With a much larger clone just one base away, this may be a read error. The V call is TRBV6-4, the J call TRBJ1-2; no clear D gene. This CDR3 has 15 amino acids. V lost 5 bases, J lost 6 bases, and 19 bases lay in between. Germline-derived CDR1 and CDR2 are MRHNA and SNTAGT. For the CDR3, the DNA is TGTGCCAGCAGTTCTGCATGGGAGGCGGCTAATGGCTACACCTTC. Translated, it gives CASSSAWEAANGYTF.

The chain's CDR3 is CLLEGEVYEQYF. As DNA, the CDR3 is TGCCTCCTTGAGGGGGAGGTCTACGAGCAGTACTTC. The chain is built from TRBV20-1 and TRBJ2-7; perhaps D is TRBD1 or TRBD2 (6 bases each). Germline V lookup: CDR1 DFQATT, CDR2 SNEGSKA (reference sequence). The CDR3 sequence is 12 residues long.

The chain couples TRBV5-1 to TRBJ2-1; D unclear. The CDR3 covers 11 residues. V was clipped by 0 bases and J by 15 bases, with 10 bases between them. Per the germline V gene, CDR1 is SGHRS and CDR2 is YFSETQ. CDR3 region: CASSLETVRFF. CDR3 nucleotides: TGCGCCAGCAGCTTGGAGACCGTGAGGTTCTTC.

This clonotype was seen a single time. The chain carries TRBV6-2 or TRBV6-3 and TRBJ2-2, with 7 bases matching TRBD1. The CDR3 spans 15 residues. V dropped 7 bases and J dropped 5; count of bases not matched to a gene: 10. Germline CDR1 and CDR2: MNHEY and SVGEGT. The CDR3 here is CASTLGQLLTGELFF. The DNA for the CDR3 is TGTGCCAGCACATTGGGACAGTTGCTAACCGGGGAGCTGTTTTTT.

The table lists this clonotype with a few counts. CDR3: CASSPVQGRNYNEQFF. CDR3 coding DNA: TGTGCCAGCAGCCCAGTACAGGGAAGAAACTACAATGAGCAGTTCTTC. The V gene is TRBV9, the J gene TRBJ2-1; D perhaps matches TRBD1 (6 bases). CDR1 and CDR2 from the germline V gene are SGDLS and YYNGEE. CDR3 length: 16 residues. Trimming cost V 4 bases and J 3 bases, with 17 bases left between them.

This clonotype was seen only a few times. The chain couples TRBV11-2 to TRBJ2-3, with D possibly matching TRBD2 (5 bases). The V gene lost 0 bases and the J gene lost 4 bases, with 17 bases spanning the gap. The CDR3 contains 17 residues. Germline V lookup: CDR1 SGHAT, CDR2 FQNNGV. CDR3 nucleotides: TGTGCCAGCAGCTTAGACGGGGTGGGCCCGCCGCCAGATACGCAGTATTTT. Its translation: CASSLDGVGPPPDTQYF.

The chain combines TRBV20-1 with TRBJ2-7; TRBD2 matches at 8 bases. Losses at the gene ends were 5 bases for V and 2 bases for J; bases not matched to a gene: 14. CDR3 length: 16 residues. Germline values: CDR1 DFQATT, CDR2 SNEGSKA (reference sequence). CDR3 in amino acids: CSADLPLSGATYEQYF. The CDR3 DNA is TGCAGTGCTGATTTACCACTTAGCGGGGCCACCTACGAGCAGTACTTC.

The rearrangement uses TRBV4-1 and TRBJ1-2; TRBD1 matches at 12 bases. CDR3 length: 15 residues. In germline, CDR1 is MGHRA, CDR2 YSYEKL. Germline trimming cut 6 bases from V and 5 bases from J; bases unmatched to any gene: 7. The CDR3 sequence: CASRSGTGGGYGYTF. The CDR3 DNA reads TGCGCCAGCAGAAGCGGGACAGGGGGCGGATATGGCTACACCTTC.

The chain combines TRBV11-2 with TRBJ2-3; TRBD2 agrees at 10 bases. Unmatched junction bases numbered 11, after V lost 5 bases and J lost 3 bases. Germline CDR1 is SGHAT and CDR2 is FQNNGV. The CDR3 is 17 amino acids. As DNA, the CDR3 is TGTGCCAGCAGCCCACGCCCCCATAGCGGGGGGACAGATACGCAGTATTTT. Translated, it gives CASSPRPHSGGTDTQYF.

The rearrangement links TRBV4-1 to TRBJ2-2; no definite D call. Germline CDR1 MGHRA, CDR2 YSYEKL. The CDR3 is 15 amino acids. V was shortened by 6 bases and J by 1 base, with 12 bases between the two germline ends. The CDR3 reads CASRSIGRNTGELFF. CDR3 nucleotides: TGCGCCAGCAGGTCAATAGGAAGGAACACCGGGGAGCTGTTTTTT.

The chain recombines TRBV2 with TRBJ2-1; TRBD1 might be the D (6 bases). This CDR3 has 12 amino acids. Germline values: CDR1 SNHLY, CDR2 FYNNEI. V gave up 10 bases and J gave up 4 bases, with 11 bases separating them. The CDR3 nucleotides read TGTGCCAAGCAGGGGAAATACAATGAGCAGTTCTTC. Protein product: CAKQGKYNEQFF. Full variable domain (missing parts from reference TRBV2 and TRBJ2-1): EPEVTQTPSHQVTQMGQEVILRCVPISNHLYFYWYRQILGQKVEFLVSFYNNEISEKSEIFDDQFSVERPDGSNFTLKIRSTKLEDSAMYFCAKQGKYNEQFFGPGTRLTVL.

The chain employs TRBV11-2 and TRBJ1-6; 7 bases map to TRBD1. Germline CDR1 and CDR2: SGHAT and FQNNGV. V was pared by 2 bases and J by 9 bases, with 7 bases of the junction left unmatched. The CDR3 has 15 amino acids. CDR3 nucleotides: TGTGCCAGCAGCTTAAGGGCAGGGGGGAGTTCACCCCTCCACTTT. Its translation is CASSLRAGGSSPLHF.

This clonotype was detected a few times. The chain links TRBV7-6 to TRBJ2-5, with 12 bases fitting TRBD1. The closer fit of TRBJ2-7 to the DNA end suggests the J call may be wrong. CDR1 is SGHVS, CDR2 FNYEAQ, per germline. The CDR3 has 14 residues. The CDR3 spells CASSPGQGADEQYF. For the CDR3, the DNA is TGTGCCAGCAGCCCGGGACAGGGGGCGGACGAGCAGTACTTC.

A remark on this clonotype: The junction differs from germline at one of its ends, possibly a read error. The gene calls are TRBV7-2 and TRBJ2-7, with TRBD1 matching over 8 bases. Germline V lookup: CDR1 SGHTA, CDR2 FQGNSA. This CDR3 has 16 amino acids. CDR3 DNA sequence: TGTGCCAACAGCAAGGCTGGGACAGGTTACTCCTACGAGCAGTACTTC. It specifies CANSKAGTGYSYEQYF.

The V gene is TRBV4-1, the J gene TRBJ2-7, with 11 bases identical to TRBD2. This CDR3 has 20 residues. CDR1 and CDR2 from the germline V gene are MGHRA and YSYEKL. Trimming took 1 base from V and 4 from J; bases not matched to a gene: 18. The CDR3 sequence: CASSQVLAGGLLIRSYEQYF. Here the CDR3 DNA reads TGCGCCAGCAGCCAAGTGCTAGCGGGAGGTCTTCTCATCAGGAGTTACGAGCAGTACTTC.

This clonotype was seen a handful of times. The rearrangement uses TRBV3-1 and TRBJ2-5, with D uncertain. Germline CDR1 and CDR2: LGHDT and YNNKEL (reference sequence). The ends were cut back, 1 base at V and 1 base at J, with 10 bases in the middle. The CDR3 sequence is 15 residues long. CDR3 sequence reads: CASSQVRLTQETQYF. For the CDR3, the DNA is TGTGCCAGCAGCCAAGTAAGGCTGACCCAAGAGACCCAGTACTTC.

The chain combines TRBV29-1 with TRBJ2-5; 9 bases align to TRBD1. The CDR3 extends over 14 amino acids. V was pared by 8 bases and J by 5 bases, with 12 bases of the junction left unmatched. CDR1 is SQVTM and CDR2 is ANQGSEA in the germline V gene. CDR3 coding DNA: TGCAGCTCCCGTGGAACAGGGGGCTCGGAGACCCAGTACTTC. Protein: CSSRGTGGSETQYF.

This rearrangement joins TRBV6-6 to TRBJ1-1; 8 bases agree with TRBD1. Germline V lookup: CDR1 MNHNY, CDR2 SVGAGI (reference sequence). CDR3 size: 12 residues. The V segment lost 8 bases and the J segment 7 bases; nucleotides outside the gene matches: 6. CDR3 bases: TGTGCCAGCGAGGGACAGGCTATTGAAGCTTTCTTT. As protein: CASEGQAIEAFF.

This clonotype was counted only a few times. The chain links TRBV12-3 or TRBV12-4 to TRBJ2-7; D uncertain. The length of the CDR3 is 15 residues. Trimming stripped 5 bases from V and 2 bases from J, with 16 bases between. DNA for the CDR3: TGTGCCAGCAGTAACACAGCTAGGAAAACCTACGAGCAGTACTTC. It yields the protein CASSNTARKTYEQYF.

CDR3 sequence: CASKTLGQGADEQFF. CDR3 nucleotide sequence: TGCGCCAGCAAAACCTTGGGGCAGGGGGCCGATGAGCAGTTCTTC. The J gene is TRBJ2-1, the V gene TRBV5-1; 8 nucleotides agree with TRBD1. With 6 bases clipped from V and 8 bases from J, the junction kept 13 bases outside the gene matches. Germline V gives CDR1 SGHRS, CDR2 YFSETQ. The CDR3 has 15 amino acids.

This clonotype was recorded a few times. The V call is TRBV14, the J call TRBJ2-3; 12 nucleotides match TRBD2. The CDR3 covers 15 residues. Trimming cost V 4 bases and J 6 bases; bases outside gene matches: 5. Looked up from germline, CDR1 is SGHDN and CDR2 is FVKESK. Here the CDR3 reads CASSLLAGGSDTQYF. The CDR3, as DNA: TGTGCCAGCAGCCTACTAGCGGGAGGATCGGATACGCAGTATTTT. Filled out from reference TRBV14 and TRBJ2-3, the complete variable domain reads EAGVTQFPSHSVIEKGQTVTLRCDPISGHDNLYWYRRVMGKEIKFLLHFVKESKQDESGMPNNRFLAERTGGTYSTLKVQPAELEDSGVYFCASSLLAGGSDTQYFGPGTRLTVL.

The rearrangement joins TRBV25-1 to TRBJ1-2; D may be TRBD1 (5 bases). The CDR3 covers 14 residues. Trimming shortened V by 5 bases and J by 4 bases, and 14 bases separated the two germline ends. Germline lookup yields CDR1 MGHDK and CDR2 SYGVNS. The CDR3 reads CASSSTGVVYGYTF. CDR3 bases: TGTGCCAGCAGTTCGACGGGGGTGGTCTATGGCTACACCTTC.

V and J are TRBV3-1 and TRBJ2-1; D is unresolved. Trimming pared 1 base from V and 10 bases from J, leaving 11 bases between. Germline V CDR1 and CDR2: LGHDT, YNNKEL (reference sequence). The CDR3 sequence is 13 residues long. The CDR3 here is CASSQGLGYEQFF. Here the CDR3 DNA reads TGTGCCAGCAGCCAAGGGCTAGGCTACGAGCAGTTCTTC.

The rearrangement joins TRBV4-1 to TRBJ1-2, with a tentative D call TRBD1 (6 bases). The CDR3 covers 14 residues. Germline values: CDR1 MGHRA, CDR2 YSYEKL. V shed 2 bases and J shed 4 bases, with 11 bases lying between them. DNA of the CDR3: TGCGCCAGCAGCCAACTCAGGGGCGGCTATGGCTACACCTTC. Amino acid sequence: CASSQLRGGYGYTF.

The chain uses TRBV3-1 and TRBJ2-7; D ambiguous. The CDR3 is made up of 15 amino acids. Per germline, CDR1 LGHDT and CDR2 YNNKEL (reference sequence). The V gene lost 0 bases and the J gene lost 7 bases, with 16 bases spanning the gap. CDR3 sequence: CASSQDLGPLGEQYF. For the CDR3, the DNA is TGTGCCAGCAGCCAAGATCTGGGTCCCCTTGGGGAGCAGTACTTC.

This clonotype was detected once. The rearrangement joins TRBV3-1 to TRBJ2-5; 7 bases map to TRBD1. Near its end, the DNA agrees better with TRBJ2-7, so the J call may be wrong. The germline gives CDR1 LGHDT, CDR2 YNNKEL (reference sequence). This CDR3 has 13 residues. CDR3: CASSPLQGNEQYF. The CDR3 coding sequence is TGTGCCAGCAGCCCCCTACAGGGGAACGAGCAGTACTTC.